This TCR beta chain was identified during a study of T cell clusters in autoimmune cytopenias. TRB was amplified from approximately 250 ng of peripheral blood genomic DNA per sample. General study findings and limits: Compared with active autoimmune hepatitis patients, healthy donors showed 2.5 to 3-fold more exclusive TRB clusters. Primary autoimmune cytopenia patients seemingly lacked the physiological T cell clusters found in healthy donors. TRB repertoire shifts in secondary cytopenia and chronic lymphocytic leukemia mostly reflected lymphoma, not autoimmunity. Comparing secondary cytopenia with chronic lymphocytic leukemia showed no cluster-lack signature, apparently masked by lymphoma repertoire.

CDR1 is MNHNY, CDR2 SVGAGI, per germline (reference sequence). This CDR3 is built from 15 residues. Frequency places this clonotype as medium-sized (0.01 to 0.1%). Its cognate antigen is unknown. TRB rearrangements were amplified by touch-down multiplex PCR with mixed TRB-A/B primers. One entry per CDR3 protein, without DNA, is what TCRdb gives after re-calling the multiplex PCR reads. This repertoire includes more than 950 distinct CDR3 sequences. This receptor was taken from a human donor with an autoimmune cytopenia or autoimmune hepatitis (not recorded which). Source material: peripheral blood. The J gene is TRBJ1-5, the V gene TRBV6-6; TCRdb's D call of TRBD1 is untestable without DNA. The CDR3 sequence: CASRDQDSWAQPQHF.